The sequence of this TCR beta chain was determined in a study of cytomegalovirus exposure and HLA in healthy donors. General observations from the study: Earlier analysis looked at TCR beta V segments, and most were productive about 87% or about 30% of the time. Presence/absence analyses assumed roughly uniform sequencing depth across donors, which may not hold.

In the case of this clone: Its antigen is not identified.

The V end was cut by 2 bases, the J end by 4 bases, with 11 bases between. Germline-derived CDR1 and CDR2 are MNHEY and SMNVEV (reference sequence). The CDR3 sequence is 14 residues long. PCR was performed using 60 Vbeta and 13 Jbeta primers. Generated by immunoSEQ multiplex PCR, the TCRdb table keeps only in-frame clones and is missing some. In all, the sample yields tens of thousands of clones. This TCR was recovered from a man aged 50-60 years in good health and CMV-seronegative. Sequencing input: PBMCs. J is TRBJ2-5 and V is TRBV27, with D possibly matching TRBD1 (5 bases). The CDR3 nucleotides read TGTGCCAGCAGTTTAGGCAGGGTGGGAGAGACCCAGTACTTC. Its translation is CASSLGRVGETQYF.